These T cell receptor beta chains were read from a single sample in a study of blood T cell repertoires in COVID-19. The assay was immunoSEQ multiplex PCR, and TCRdb's table has in-frame clones only and misses some. The sample holds approximately 250,000 clones, under 85% seen once. Sequencing input: peripheral blood. These receptors were taken from a human donor in a cohort sampled during active COVID-19. Both conserved end residues are part of each CDR3. A D gene is named only where the DNA matches it firmly.

d_gene: TRBD1
v_gene: TRBV6-5
j_gene: TRBJ1-5
CDR3aa: CASRPTGERQPQHF

d_gene: -
v_gene: TRBV3-1/TRBV3-2
j_gene: TRBJ1-6
CDR3aa: CASSPTGSYNSPLHF

d_gene: -
v_gene: TRBV7-2
j_gene: TRBJ2-7
CDR3aa: CASSLVPENYEQYF

d_gene: TRBD2
v_gene: TRBV5-1
j_gene: TRBJ2-1
CDR3aa: CASSLPGGPYNEQFF

d_gene: TRBD2
v_gene: TRBV7-9
j_gene: TRBJ2-5
CDR3aa: CASSQTSGAQETQYF

d_gene: -
v_gene: TRBV4-1
j_gene: TRBJ2-7
CDR3aa: CASSQDQPSGYEQYF

d_gene: -
v_gene: TRBV11-2
j_gene: TRBJ2-4
CDR3aa: CASSPPPGLLAKNIQYF

d_gene: -
v_gene: TRBV19
j_gene: TRBJ2-5
CDR3aa: CASSIEGSETQYF

d_gene: TRBD1
v_gene: TRBV30
j_gene: TRBJ1-2
CDR3aa: CAWNRQGVNYGYTF

d_gene: -
v_gene: TRBV28
j_gene: TRBJ2-7
CDR3aa: CASTGSGYEQYF

d_gene: TRBD1
v_gene: TRBV7-6
j_gene: TRBJ2-7
CDR3aa: CASSPSGTGFEQYF

d_gene: -
v_gene: TRBV6-5
j_gene: TRBJ2-7
CDR3aa: CASSYPTGTLIYEQYF

d_gene: -
v_gene: TRBV7-2
j_gene: TRBJ1-3
CDR3aa: CASSLVTGTNGNTIYF

d_gene: TRBD1
v_gene: TRBV4-1
j_gene: TRBJ2-2
CDR3aa: CASSRTGGKSGELFF

d_gene: -
v_gene: TRBV6-5
j_gene: TRBJ2-1
CDR3aa: CASSRGGSSYNEQFF

d_gene: TRBD1
v_gene: TRBV3-1/TRBV3-2
j_gene: TRBJ2-1
CDR3aa: CASSPRDRGPSSYNEQFF

d_gene: -
v_gene: TRBV14
j_gene: TRBJ1-5
CDR3aa: CASSQTVNQPQHF

d_gene: TRBD1
v_gene: TRBV24-1
j_gene: TRBJ2-5
CDR3aa: CANEPRGSPGQGALETQYF

d_gene: TRBD1
v_gene: TRBV10-3
j_gene: TRBJ2-2
CDR3aa: CATRQGPGELFF

d_gene: TRBD1
v_gene: TRBV5-4
j_gene: TRBJ2-7
CDR3aa: CASSSPGQGTYEQYF

d_gene: -
v_gene: TRBV3-1/TRBV3-2
j_gene: TRBJ1-2
CDR3aa: CASSPPTGAEGYTF

d_gene: TRBD1
v_gene: TRBV7-2
j_gene: TRBJ1-6
CDR3aa: CASSLVPDRGQSPLHF

d_gene: -
v_gene: TRBV5-1
j_gene: TRBJ2-5
CDR3aa: CASSSNSGLSETQYF

d_gene: -
v_gene: TRBV6-1
j_gene: TRBJ2-1
CDR3aa: CASSPTINEQFF

d_gene: -
v_gene: TRBV29-1
j_gene: TRBJ2-2
CDR3aa: CSVEVVGSNTGELFF

d_gene: -
v_gene: TRBV24-1
j_gene: TRBJ2-2
CDR3aa: CAIGGANTGELFF

d_gene: TRBD1
v_gene: TRBV2
j_gene: TRBJ1-1
CDR3aa: CASNRDRGYTEAFF